A single sample is the source of the 30 T cell receptor beta chains below, sequenced in a study of T cell responses to AZD1222 COVID-19 vaccine. Profiled with immunoSEQ multiplex PCR; TCRdb holds only in-frame clones, not every one. The sample carries tens of thousands of clones, less than 95% recorded once. The material was peripheral blood, obtained 28 days after the second AZD1222 dose. These receptors were taken from an adult who received the AZD1222 COVID-19 vaccine.

The rearrangement uses TRBV7-2 and TRBJ2-7, with 10 bases aligning to TRBD2. The germline CDR1 and CDR2 sequences are SGHTA and FQGNSA. After removal of 8 bases from V and 2 bases from J, the junction contained 9 bases not matched to a gene. CDR3 length equals 15 residues. CDR3 nucleotides: TGTGCCAGCGGAAGGAGCGGGGGGGGAACCTACGAGCAGTACTTC. Protein product: CASGRSGGGTYEQYF.

The rearrangement joins TRBV27 to TRBJ1-2; D is uncertain. The CDR3 runs to 12 residues. The V end lost 1 base, the J end lost 5 bases, and 5 bases lay between the germline ends. Germline values: CDR1 MNHEY, CDR2 SMNVEV (reference sequence). The CDR3 reads CASSLYGYGYTF. In nucleotides, the CDR3 is TGTGCCAGCAGTTTATATGGGTATGGCTACACCTTC.

This clone has only one observation. The J gene is TRBJ1-5, the V gene TRBV19; D gene uncertain. Germline V lookup: CDR1 LNHDA, CDR2 SQIVND (reference sequence). V lost 6 bases to trimming and J lost 1 base, with 4 bases between them. The CDR3 is made up of 12 amino acids. CDR3 bases: TGTGCCAGTAGCGGGAGCAATCAGCCCCAGCATTTT. Encoded protein: CASSGSNQPQHF.

The V gene is TRBV24-1, the J gene TRBJ1-5, with 8 nucleotides matching TRBD1. This CDR3 comprises 16 residues. V gave up 3 bases and J gave up 6 bases; unmatched junction bases: 9. Germline loops: CDR1 KGHDR, CDR2 SFDVKD. This CDR3 is CATSDSRTGTSQPQHF. The CDR3 DNA follows: TGTGCCACCAGTGATAGCCGGACAGGGACAAGTCAGCCCCAGCATTTT.

The V gene is TRBV19, the J gene TRBJ1-2; D perhaps matches TRBD1 (5 bases). There are 12 residues in the CDR3. The V and J ends lost 6 bases and 4 bases respectively, with 9 bases between them. The V gene's germline CDR1 is LNHDA and CDR2 SQIVND (reference sequence). The CDR3 sequence is CASSRVGYGYTF. The CDR3 DNA sequence: TGTGCCAGTAGCAGGGTCGGCTATGGCTACACCTTC.

This chain uses TRBV20-1 with TRBJ2-7, with D maybe TRBD1 (6 bases). Per germline, CDR1 DFQATT and CDR2 SNEGSKA (reference sequence). V lost 3 bases and J lost 4, with 7 bases in between. The CDR3 is made up of 11 amino acids. CDR3 in amino acids: CSASRGYEQYF. The CDR3 DNA reads as TGCAGTGCTAGTAGGGGGTACGAGCAGTACTTC.

The chain has TRBV6-5 and TRBJ1-1, with 7 bases fitting TRBD1. The CDR3 covers 13 residues. Germline CDR1 MNHEY, CDR2 SVGAGI. V gave up 7 bases and J gave up 3 bases; unmatched junction bases: 5. The CDR3 region is CASTRQGHTEAFF. Here the CDR3 DNA reads TGTGCCAGCACCAGACAGGGTCACACTGAAGCTTTCTTT.

V and J are TRBV5-4 and TRBJ1-1; tentatively, D is TRBD1 (5 bases). The germline CDR1 and CDR2 sequences are SGHNT and YYREEE (reference sequence). V was trimmed by 4 bases and J by 5 bases, leaving 9 bases between them. This CDR3 comprises 12 residues. The CDR3 protein is CASSPWGTEAFF. The CDR3 DNA reads TGTGCCAGCAGCCCCTGGGGGACTGAAGCTTTCTTT.

This rearrangement joins TRBV5-1 to TRBJ1-1; D not certain. The CDR3 has 14 amino acids. V shed 4 bases and J shed 1 base, with 11 bases lying between them. The V gene's germline CDR1 is SGHRS and CDR2 YFSETQ. The DNA for the CDR3 is TGCGCCAGCAGCGACCCTCGGGGGAACACTGAAGCTTTCTTT. It specifies CASSDPRGNTEAFF.

The V call is TRBV30, the J call TRBJ1-2; D is possibly TRBD1 (5 bases). V lost 1 base, J lost 7 bases, and 13 bases lay in between. Germline loops: CDR1 GTSNPN, CDR2 SVGIG (reference sequence). The CDR3 covers 13 residues. CDR3 coding DNA: TGTGCCTGGAGTGGAATAACAGGAGGTGGCTACACCTTC. Amino acids: CAWSGITGGGYTF.

V gene TRBV18 combines with J gene TRBJ2-5, with 10 bases aligning to TRBD2. The J segment lost 1 base and the V segment lost 2 bases, leaving 4 bases of the junction unmatched. This CDR3 is 16 amino acids long. CDR1 is KGHSH, CDR2 LQKENI, per germline. The CDR3 DNA reads as TGTGCCAGCTCACCAGTTAGCGGGGGGATCCAAGAGACCCAGTACTTC. It specifies CASSPVSGGIQETQYF. The whole variable domain, remainder taken from reference TRBV18 and TRBJ2-5, is NAGVMQNPRHLVRRRGQEARLRCSPMKGHSHVYWYRQLPEEGLKFMVYLQKENIIDESGMPKERFSAEFPKEGPSILRIQQVVRGDSAAYFCASSPVSGGIQETQYFGPGTRLLVL.

The table lists this clone with a count of one. The chain couples TRBV20-1 to TRBJ2-7; no clear D. Deletions cut 3 bases from V and 3 bases from J, with 12 bases between. Germline loops: CDR1 DFQATT, CDR2 SNEGSKA (reference sequence). This CDR3 has 13 amino acids. CDR3 DNA sequence: TGCAGTGCTAGTAGCTCTACTATCTACGAGCAGTACTTC. This translates into CSASSSTIYEQYF.

The gene calls are TRBV7-7 and TRBJ2-7, with D possibly called TRBD1 or TRBD2 (5 bases each). CDR3 length equals 12 residues. Germline loops: CDR1 SSHAT, CDR2 FNYEAQ (reference sequence). The CDR3 loop is CARGTDHYEQYF. The CDR3 DNA follows: TGTGCTAGAGGGACGGACCACTACGAGCAGTACTTC. The entire variable domain, with the rest obtained from reference TRBV7-7 and TRBJ2-7, is as follows: GAGVSQSPRYKVTKRGQDVTLRCDPISSHATLYWYQQALGQGPEFLTYFNYEAQPDKSGLPSDRFSAERPEGSISTLTIQRTEQRDSAMYRCARGTDHYEQYFGPGTRLTVT.

This sequence joins TRBV29-1 and TRBJ2-6; 12 positions match TRBD2. The V and J ends lost 5 bases and 2 bases, in that order; junction bases with no gene match: 4. CDR3 length: 16 amino acids. Germline V gene data show CDR1 as SQVTM and CDR2 as ANQGSEA. CDR3 sequence (DNA): TGCAGCGTTTCGACTAGCGGGGGCACTGGGGCCAACGTCCTGACTTTC. This sequence encodes CSVSTSGGTGANVLTF.

This clone was seen only a few times. The V call is TRBV3-1 (or the pseudogene TRBV3-2), the J call TRBJ1-2, with D uncertain. The CDR3 has 13 residues. V lost 4 bases, J lost 4 bases, and 10 bases lay in between. Germline V gene data show CDR1 as LGHDT and CDR2 as YNNKEL (reference sequence). The CDR3 sequence: CASSPGAAYGYTF. DNA of the CDR3: TGTGCCAGCAGCCCAGGCGCAGCCTATGGCTACACCTTC.

J is TRBJ2-3 and V is TRBV19; D remains ambiguous. The germline gives CDR1 LNHDA, CDR2 SQIVND (reference sequence). V lost 1 base, J lost 0 bases, and 14 bases lay in between. The length of the CDR3 is 17 residues. CDR3 in amino acids: CASSIAPPALSTDTQYF. The CDR3, as DNA: TGTGCCAGTAGTATAGCCCCACCGGCTCTTAGCACAGATACGCAGTATTTT.

The V gene is TRBV18, the J gene TRBJ1-1; D uncertain. The germline gives CDR1 KGHSH, CDR2 LQKENI. V lost 4 bases, J lost 1 base, and 7 bases lay in between. The CDR3 sequence is 13 residues long. This chain's CDR3 is CASSRLENTEAFF. CDR3 in DNA: TGTGCCAGCTCACGTTTGGAGAACACTGAAGCTTTCTTT.

Remarks on this clone: The same CDR3 arises from other DNA sequences in this sample as well. This rearrangement joins TRBV5-6 to TRBJ1-1; D remains ambiguous. The CDR3 runs 11 residues. Trimming pared 4 bases from V and 0 bases from J, leaving 1 base between. From germline, CDR1 is SGHDT and CDR2 YYEEEE. This chain's CDR3 is CASSLNTEAFF. Written as DNA, the CDR3 is TGTGCCAGCAGCCTGAACACTGAAGCTTTCTTT.

This chain uses TRBV21-1 with TRBJ1-2; the table's D call TRBD1 went unverified against the DNA. TRBV21-1 is a known pseudogene. The CDR3 loop spans 11 amino acids. The CDR3 coding sequence is TGTGCCAGCAGCAACCAAGGGCAGGGGTACTTC. It yields the protein CASSNQGQGYF.

The chain links TRBV7-8 to TRBJ1-3; maybe TRBD1 (5 bases). The CDR3 totals 15 residues. Germline CDR1 and CDR2: SGHVS and FQNEAQ. V lost 0 bases to trimming and J lost 2 bases, with 8 bases between them. In nucleotides, the CDR3 is TGTGCCAGCAGCTTAGCGCGCAGGGCTGGAAACACCATATATTTT. Encoded protein: CASSLARRAGNTIYF. Full variable domain (missing parts from reference TRBV7-8 and TRBJ1-3): GAGVSQSPRYKVAKRGQDVALRCDPISGHVSLFWYQQALGQGPEFLTYFQNEAQLDKSGLPSDRFFAERPEGSVSTLKIQRTQQEDSAVYLCASSLARRAGNTIYFGEGSWLTVV.

This CDR3 is CASSSTGAYTEAFF. The CDR3 coding sequence is TGTGCCAGTAGTTCTACAGGGGCGTACACTGAAGCTTTCTTT. The chain uses TRBV19 and TRBJ1-1, with 7 bases that match TRBD1. CDR1 LNHDA and CDR2 SQIVND come from the germline V gene (reference sequence). Losses at the gene ends were 5 bases for V and 3 bases for J; bases not matched to a gene: 6. CDR3 length equals 14 residues.

The rearrangement uses TRBV5-6 and TRBJ1-2; 8 bases match TRBD1. The CDR3 loop spans 13 amino acids. CDR1 is SGHDT, CDR2 YYEEEE, per germline. V was clipped by 4 bases and J by 8 bases; unmatched bases: 7. The CDR3 region has the DNA TGTGCCAGCAGCGCCGGGACAGGAGAAGGCTACACCTTC. Encoded protein: CASSAGTGEGYTF.

The rearrangement uses TRBV7-2 and TRBJ2-3, with no clear D. CDR3 length equals 14 residues. Germline V gives CDR1 SGHTA, CDR2 FQGNSA. The V and J ends lost 1 base and 0 bases respectively, with 5 bases between them. The CDR3 DNA is TGTGCCAGCAGCTTAGTTTATAGCACAGATACGCAGTATTTT. Translated: CASSLVYSTDTQYF.

The chain uses TRBV9 and TRBJ2-7; 9 bases are shared with TRBD2. The V segment lost 5 bases and the J segment 5 bases; nucleotides outside the gene matches: 8. The CDR3 has 14 residues. Germline V CDR1 and CDR2: SGDLS, YYNGEE. The CDR3 DNA reads TGTGCCAGCAGTCCTAGCGGGGTGTTGGACGAGCAGTACTTC. Residues: CASSPSGVLDEQYF.

The chain joins TRBV5-1 to TRBJ1-2, with 7 bases aligning to TRBD1. This CDR3 region has 14 residues. V was clipped by 1 base and J by 8 bases; unmatched bases: 8. Germline V gene data show CDR1 as SGHRS and CDR2 as YFSETQ. CDR3 nucleotide sequence: TGCGCCAGCAGCTTGAGCACAGGGGAAGAGGGCTACACCTTC. Encoded protein: CASSLSTGEEGYTF. Filled out from reference TRBV5-1 and TRBJ1-2, the complete variable domain reads KAGVTQTPRYLIKTRGQQVTLSCSPISGHRSVSWYQQTPGQGLQFLFEYFSETQRNKGNFPGRFSGRQFSNSRSEMNVSTLELGDSALYLCASSLSTGEEGYTFGSGTRLTVV.

The chain joins TRBV28 to TRBJ1-2; possibly TRBD1 for D (6 bases). V was pared by 4 bases and J by 2 bases, with 14 bases between. Germline lookup yields CDR1 MDHEN and CDR2 SYDVKM. The CDR3 contains 15 residues. CDR3 in DNA: TGTGCCAGCAGTTCTCCCAGGGGTGCGAACTATGGCTACACCTTC. This sequence encodes CASSSPRGANYGYTF.

The CDR3 sequence: CASSYGTSSSTDTQYF. DNA for the CDR3: TGCGCCAGCAGCTACGGGACCTCCAGTAGCACAGATACGCAGTATTTT. The V call is TRBV5-1, the J call TRBJ2-3; TRBD1 or TRBD2 may be the D gene (5 bases each). This CDR3 comprises 16 residues. Germline-derived CDR1 and CDR2 are SGHRS and YFSETQ. V shed 3 bases and J shed 0 bases, with 14 bases lying between them.

As for this clone: Sequence at one end of the junction differs from germline and may be a read error. The gene calls are TRBV2 and TRBJ1-5; 7 positions agree with TRBD1. The CDR3 runs 16 residues. From germline, CDR1 is SNHLY and CDR2 FYNNEI. CDR3 coding DNA: TGTGCCAGCAGGGAAGAGACAGGGTATAGCAATCAGCCCCAGCATTTT. Protein sequence: CASREETGYSNQPQHF.

The rearrangement links TRBV7-2 to TRBJ2-3, with 8 bases that match TRBD2. The V segment lost 5 bases and the J segment 2 bases; nucleotides outside the gene matches: 6. Germline V gene data show CDR1 as SGHTA and CDR2 as FQGNSA. The CDR3 has 15 amino acids. This CDR3 reads CASSLGGGTTDTQYF. Written as DNA, the CDR3 is TGTGCCAGCAGCCTCGGGGGGGGGACCACAGATACGCAGTATTTT.

The chain combines TRBV3-1 (or the pseudogene TRBV3-2) with TRBJ2-4; TRBD2 is a possible D gene (6 bases). The V end lost 4 bases, the J end lost 5 bases, and 12 bases lay between the germline ends. The CDR3 is 14 amino acids. CDR1 is LGHDT, CDR2 YNNKEL, per germline (reference sequence). This chain's CDR3 is CASSLGTAENIQYF. The CDR3 DNA is TGTGCCAGCAGCCTAGGGACTGCAGAAAACATTCAGTACTTC.